Below, one TCR beta chain is given with its context. The specificity of this receptor is unknown. No base-level quality is on record; no much larger clone is a single base apart. Receptor amplification or capture employed the immunoSEQ multiplex PCR assay. For the multiplex PCR, a mixture combining 60 forward primers for TCR Vbeta segments and 13 reverse primers for TCR Jbeta segments was used. A multiplex PCR assay on genomic DNA amplified the CDR3 region of rearranged TCR beta genes. Amplified TCR beta libraries were sequenced as 87-base-pair reads on the Illumina HiSeq System. Per the authors' processing: Across the 700 or so repertoires, a later analysis counted roughly 77 million unique TCR beta chains, roughly 11 million of which were shared by at least two donors. A nearest-neighbor algorithm error-corrected the raw reads and collapsed the reads into unique sequences, merging closely related sequences to remove PCR and sequencing errors. V, D and J gene segments were assigned by aligning CDR3 sequences to IMGT reference sequences. For a sequence to be retained, at least a six-nucleotide match to both a V gene segment and a J gene segment was required. Rearrangements were classified as productive when the CDR3 lacked stop codons and remained in frame with V and J, and all other rearrangements were classified as non-productive. CDR3 was defined by IMGT convention, running from the second conserved V-encoded cysteine to the conserved J-encoded phenylalanine. In an earlier analysis of 587 of the donors, sequences lacking an unambiguous match to a single V gene segment were excluded. An earlier analysis of several hundred of the donors called V segments functional above 56.7% productive rearrangements and segregating when the between-donor standard deviation exceeded 5%. To diagnose cytomegalovirus status from the catalog of TCR beta chain sequences, a statistical classification framework was built. V and J gene assignment, in a later analysis, came from comparing TCR nucleotide sequences with IMGT/GENE-DB human TR gene sequences. The TCRdist pipeline was used in a later analysis to assign CDR3 sequences and most-parsimonious VDJ recombination scenarios. In a later analysis, every TCR beta chain was defined by the combination of its CDR3 amino acid sequence and its V-gene family, and reads without a unique V-gene family were dropped. As a way to deal with suspected cross-contamination and a sequencing artifact, a later analysis dropped under 600 nucleotide sequences that were highly shared and had low generation probability. For each public chain, a later analysis derived a clonal expansion index from normalized ranks of inferred template counts within each repertoire. Generation probabilities in a later analysis came from a VDJ recombination model fitted to out-of-frame rearrangements, and those results were checked against IGoR. In a later analysis, hypergeometric tests were used to score TCR-TCR, TCR-HLA and TCR-CMV co-occurrence, with a repertoire-size bias correction applied to TCR pairs. In a later analysis, false discovery rates were estimated by permuting HLA or CMV assignments 20 times. In a later analysis, co-occurring TCRs were grouped using DBSCAN, with TCRdist sequence similarity added in when clustering inside HLA-allele-positive subsets. Repertoires with fewer than 30,000 or more than 120,000 public chains, plus five repertoires with anomalous nucleotide sharing, were excluded from co-occurrence clustering. TCRdb took this table from immuneACCESS and kept in-frame rearrangements with V and J called. Such tables lack part of the clones; where checked against another copy, unresolved V genes explain under half of the gap, and the rest is unexplained. V, J and clone size are those of that table, while D and trimming were read from the DNA. The sample table holds approximately 170,000 clones, of which around four fifths were seen once. About 1.2% of the sample lies in the top ten.

The data originate from a study of cytomegalovirus exposure and HLA in healthy donors (dated by TCRdb to about 2017). Context from the whole study: According to an earlier analysis of around 600 of the donors, about 180 million T cells yielded over 100 million unique TCR beta sequences and approximately 280 Gb of sequence data. HLA typing included class I and class II loci at four-digit resolution. The study combined high-throughput TCR immunosequencing, statistical association of individual TCRs with disease status, and machine learning to predict cytomegalovirus infection status. Of the 398 genotyped donors, 65% to 90% fell in the genetic ancestry cluster associated with self-reported Caucasian donors. Donor age, sex, ethnicity and CMV serostatus were collected together with the repertoire data. A later analysis re-examined previously published TCR beta repertoires from more than 650 donors and added high-resolution HLA genotyping to investigate patterns of TCR occurrence. An early release that covered about 600 HLA-typed donors contained approximately 300 gigabases of sequencing data and tens of millions of unique TCR sequences. The aim of the study was to test whether cataloging public T cell receptors could identify signatures of past pathogen exposure. A later genetic analysis took genome-wide SNP genotypes for about 55% of the roughly 700 donors and used that subset as a discovery cohort. Among several hundred genotyped donors of the cohort, an average of about 220,000 unique TCR beta nucleotide sequences was sequenced per donor, of which about 19% were non-productive. Typing coverage differed by locus: A, B, C, DRB1 and DQB1 were typed in about 620-630 donors, DQA1 in 500 to 550, DPA1 in some 600, and DPB1 in around 440. In the later analysis, no new phenotypic data were used to find candidate immune exposures; instead, reliance was placed on TCR beta sequences and their occurrence across donors. Every discovery cohort repertoire had been produced on one sequencing platform. An earlier analysis of about 620 of the donors applied high-throughput TCR beta sequencing to assess whether each TCR beta V gene segment acted as functional or pseudogenic. About five DR-DQ haplotypes were treated as single units for association and clustering because of strong linkage in the cohort. The study used immunosequencing to profile the T cell repertoires of about 670 subjects and linked those repertoires to cytomegalovirus serostatus. In addition to the first cohort of 666 subjects, a separate validation cohort of approximately 130 different subjects was used. Broad study findings and their caveats: According to a later genetic analysis, donors in an Asian-associated ancestry cluster had fewer N-insertions in productive TCRs than the approximately 670-donor mean. Several of the top co-occurrence clusters appeared to be linked to parvovirus B19, influenza, CMV and Epstein-Barr virus, according to a later analysis. The cohort was sequenced for TCR beta chains only, and without alpha or paired-chain data the features that could be detected were limited. In the study, around 150 TCR beta chains were listed as associated with cytomegalovirus. CMV serostatus was the only immune exposure information available for the cohort. The sequencing pipeline was judged likely to have produced a cluster of highly shared sequence variants as a technical artifact. Strong co-occurrence of HLA alleles, especially DR and DQ, made assigning TCR associations to individual alleles difficult. A later analysis found that most CMV-associated TCR beta chains appeared HLA-restricted, with HLA associations seemingly driven largely by CMV exposure. A further reported finding was that TCR beta sequences accurately predicted the HLA-A and HLA-B alleles for most subjects in the first cohort. Most TCR sequences were seen in very few donors, while some public TCRs were found in many individuals. The earlier analysis of a few hundred of the donors excluded some 16 rarely observed V segments, including chromosome 9 orphons, because counts were too low. Compared with equally common non-associated chains, HLA-associated TCR beta chains in a later analysis were more clonally expanded and had lower generation probabilities. Correlated functional status among segregating V segments might reflect linkage disequilibrium, but an unknown experimental factor could not be ruled out. A few of the identified cytomegalovirus-associated TCR beta chains were confirmed in vitro to be specific for cytomegalovirus antigens. The authors suggested that the approach could potentially be generalized to other disease states and immunological phenotypes. Some IMGT-functional V segments, including TRBV6-2 and TRBV6-3, could not be told apart with the 87-base-pair reads, so those segments were excluded. Roughly uniform sequencing depth across donors was assumed in presence/absence analyses, although this assumption may not hold. In a later analysis, about 17,000 TCR beta sequences were associated with specific HLA alleles at a false discovery rate of 0.05. In both the original and validation cohorts, the classifier was reported to diagnose cytomegalovirus status with high specificity and sensitivity. In a later analysis, the rate of TCR association differed among HLA loci, with DRB1 alleles having the most associated TCRs and HLA-C alleles having the fewest. V-gene and J-gene trimming of TCR beta chains was associated with a missense DCLRE1C variant in a later genetic analysis, and the association was replicated in an independent cohort. In an earlier analysis of more than 500 of the donors, most TCR beta V segments appeared in productive rearrangements about 90% or about 30% of the time, broadly matching IMGT annotations. HLA typing was unavailable for some donors at each locus, so association tests used only the typed subset.

The CDR3 has 15 amino acids, counting the end cysteine and phenylalanine. Left in the record is the CDR3 DNA by itself, 45 bases read in frame from the first base. Reading the germline V gene gives CDR1 SNHLY and CDR2 FYNNEI. Deletion took 8 bases off V and 2 bases off J, with a span of 15 bases between the germline ends. The cohort was made up of 666 healthy bone marrow donors. At the time of sampling, all cohort members were nominally healthy, though unrecorded immune exposures were likely present. The donor was CMV seronegative and was included in the group of 352 seronegative cohort members. A peripheral blood sample was provided by each donor, and peripheral blood mononuclear cells were used for TCR beta sequencing. The Qiagen DNeasy Blood Extraction Kit was used to extract genomic DNA from the blood cell samples.

Input material: PBMCs. The chain links TRBV2 with TRBJ1-4; matching of 5 bases hints at TRBD1 as the D gene. The sequence was obtained from a boy aged 2 to 9 in good health and CMV-seronegative. The CDR3 reads CASVREAETNEKLFF. The sequenced DNA is TGTGCCAGCGTCAGGGAGGCTGAGACTAATGAAAAACTGTTTTTT.